The entry below gives a single T cell receptor (beta chain) sequence along with its context. This entry belongs to a study of PD-L1 blockade in urothelial cancer. Study background: Researchers looked at the blood 3 weeks (second dose) and 6 weeks after treatment began.

Synthetically made TCR analog templates were put into each PCR as spikes. Produced via immunoSEQ multiplex PCR; TCRdb's table is partial and in-frame only. The repertoire holds about 30,000 clones, over 80% seen once, with approximately 2% in the top ten. V dropped 2 bases and J dropped 3; count of bases not matched to a gene: 1. The germline gives CDR1 SGHRS, CDR2 YFSETQ. The CDR3 runs to 13 residues. This sequence joins TRBV5-1 and TRBJ2-7; 8 bases map to TRBD2. The receptor comes from a man in his forties or fifties with urothelial cancer. Material: PBMCs, obtained around atezolizumab (anti-PD-L1) treatment. DNA of the CDR3: TGCGCCAGCAGCTTCGCGGGGGGCTACGAGCAGTACTTC. Translated: CASSFAGGYEQYF.